The sequence of this TCR beta chain was determined in a study of T cell changes during pregnancy in multiple sclerosis. Libraries were prepared by immunoSEQ multiplex PCR; TCRdb keeps only in-frame clonotypes and omits some of them. The table shows some 34,000 clones, with around 93% occurring only once. J was trimmed by 2 bases and V by 2 bases; bases with no gene match: 6. The CDR3 runs to 16 residues. Germline V gives CDR1 MNHNY, CDR2 SVGAGI (reference sequence). The sample was CD4+ T cells from peripheral blood mononuclear cells, taken in the third trimester of pregnancy. The J gene is TRBJ2-5, the V gene TRBV6-6; 9 nucleotides align to TRBD2. The sequence came from a female donor in good health, enrolled as a control in a pregnancy study. CDR3 DNA sequence: TGTGCCAGCAGTTACAGGCGGGGGGGAATTCAAGAGACCCAGTACTTC. It translates to CASSYRRGGIQETQYF.